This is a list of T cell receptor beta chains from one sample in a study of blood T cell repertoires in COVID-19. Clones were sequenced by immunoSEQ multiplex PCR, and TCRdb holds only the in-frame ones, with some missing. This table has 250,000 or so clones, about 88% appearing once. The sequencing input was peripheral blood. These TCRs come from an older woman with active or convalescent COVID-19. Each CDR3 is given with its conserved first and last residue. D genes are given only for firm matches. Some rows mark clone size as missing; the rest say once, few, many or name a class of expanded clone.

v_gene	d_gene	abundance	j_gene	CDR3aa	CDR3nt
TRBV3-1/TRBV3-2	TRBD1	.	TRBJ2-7	CASSPRDRFKYEQYF	TGTGCCAGCAGCCCCCGGGACAGGTTTAAGTACGAGCAGTACTTC
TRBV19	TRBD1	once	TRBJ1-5	CASSIQGAGGPQHF	TGTGCCAGTAGTATACAGGGGGCCGGAGGGCCCCAGCATTTT
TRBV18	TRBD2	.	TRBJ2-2	CASSPRTSGGPNTGELFF	TGTGCCAGCTCACCCCGGACTAGCGGGGGGCCCAACACCGGGGAGCTGTTTTTT
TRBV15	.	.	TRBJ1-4	CATSRDRYTGNEKLFF	TGTGCCACCAGCAGAGATCGGTACACGGGTAATGAAAAACTGTTTTTT
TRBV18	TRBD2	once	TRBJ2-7	CASSPQSGDYEQYF	TGTGCCAGCTCACCACAAAGCGGGGACTACGAGCAGTACTTC
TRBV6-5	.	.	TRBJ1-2	CASFEFPGQNYGYTF	TGTGCCAGCTTCGAATTTCCGGGACAAAACTATGGCTACACCTTC
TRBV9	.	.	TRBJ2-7	CASSVALTGEQYF	TGTGCCAGCAGCGTAGCACTCACAGGCGAGCAGTACTTC
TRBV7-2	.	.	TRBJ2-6	CASSLTVGANVLTF	TGTGCCAGCAGCTTAACGGTTGGGGCCAACGTCCTGACTTTC
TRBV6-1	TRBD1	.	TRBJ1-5	CASSEYGTGSSQHF	TGTGCCAGCAGTGAATACGGGACAGGGAGCTCCCAGCATTTT
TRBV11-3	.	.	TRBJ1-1	CASSLDGRNTEAFF	TGTGCCAGCAGCTTAGACGGTCGGAACACTGAAGCTTTCTTT
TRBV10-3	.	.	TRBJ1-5	CAISDGVGQPQHF	TGTGCCATCAGTGACGGGGTGGGACAGCCCCAGCATTTT
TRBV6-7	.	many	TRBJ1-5	CASSYLRGFPGQPQHF	TGTGCCAGCAGTTACTTGAGGGGGTTTCCGGGGCAGCCCCAGCATTTT
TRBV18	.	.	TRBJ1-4	CASSTTGATNEKLFF	TGTGCCAGCTCAACAACAGGTGCAACTAATGAAAAACTGTTTTTT
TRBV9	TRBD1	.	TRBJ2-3	CASSAFGQGSTKDTQYF	TGTGCCAGCAGCGCCTTTGGACAGGGGAGTACAAAAGATACGCAGTATTTT
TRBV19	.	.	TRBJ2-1	CASTAGFENYNEQFF	TGTGCCAGTACCGCGGGCTTCGAGAACTACAATGAGCAGTTCTTC
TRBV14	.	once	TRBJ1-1	CASSPDFVLAEAFF	TGTGCCAGCAGCCCGGACTTTGTGTTAGCTGAAGCTTTCTTT
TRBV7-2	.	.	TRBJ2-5	CATQRGGVIQETQYF	TGTGCCACCCAAAGAGGGGGGGTTATCCAAGAGACCCAGTACTTC
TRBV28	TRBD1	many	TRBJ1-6	CASSPPGGSITVLHF	TGTGCCAGCAGTCCCCCAGGGGGCTCGATAACCGTCCTCCACTTT
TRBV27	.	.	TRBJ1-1	CASSSPPVQGTEAFF	TGTGCCAGCAGTTCCCCGCCCGTCCAGGGCACTGAAGCTTTCTTT
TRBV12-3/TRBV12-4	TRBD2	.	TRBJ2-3	CASGIAGDTQYF	TGTGCCAGCGGGATAGCGGGGGATACGCAGTATTTT
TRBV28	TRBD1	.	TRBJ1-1	CASSSPGTGVTEAFF	TGTGCCAGCAGTTCCCCCGGGACAGGGGTTACTGAAGCTTTCTTT
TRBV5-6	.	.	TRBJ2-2	CASSFVGGTGELFF	TGTGCCAGCAGCTTCGTGGGGGGCACCGGGGAGCTGTTTTTT
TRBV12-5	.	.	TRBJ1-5	CASGLTIGDSNQPQHF	TGTGCTAGTGGTTTGACGATTGGAGATAGCAATCAGCCCCAGCATTTT